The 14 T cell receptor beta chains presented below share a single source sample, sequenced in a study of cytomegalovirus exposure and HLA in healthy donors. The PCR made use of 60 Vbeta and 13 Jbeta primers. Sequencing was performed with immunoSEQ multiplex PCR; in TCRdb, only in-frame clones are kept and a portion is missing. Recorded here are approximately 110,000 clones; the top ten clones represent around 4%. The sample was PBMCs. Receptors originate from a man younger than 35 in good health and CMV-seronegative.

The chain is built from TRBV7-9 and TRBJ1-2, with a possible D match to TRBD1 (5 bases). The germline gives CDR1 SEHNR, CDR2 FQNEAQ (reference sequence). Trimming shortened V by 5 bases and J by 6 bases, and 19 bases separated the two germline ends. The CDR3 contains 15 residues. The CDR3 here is CASSESTAGFDGYTF. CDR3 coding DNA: TGTGCCAGCAGCGAATCGACAGCCGGCTTTGATGGCTACACCTTC.

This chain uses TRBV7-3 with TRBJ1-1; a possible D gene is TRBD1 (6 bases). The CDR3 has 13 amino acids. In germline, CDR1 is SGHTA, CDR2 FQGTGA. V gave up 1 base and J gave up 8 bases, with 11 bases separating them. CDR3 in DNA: TGTGCCAGCAGCTTAAACACCGGGACAGAAGCTTTCTTT. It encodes CASSLNTGTEAFF. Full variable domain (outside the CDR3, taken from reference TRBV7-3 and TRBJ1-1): GAGVSQTPSNKVTEKGKYVELRCDPISGHTALYWYRQSLGQGPEFLIYFQGTGAADDSGLPNDRFFAVRPEGSVSTLKIQRTERGDSAVYLCASSLNTGTEAFFGQGTRLTVV.

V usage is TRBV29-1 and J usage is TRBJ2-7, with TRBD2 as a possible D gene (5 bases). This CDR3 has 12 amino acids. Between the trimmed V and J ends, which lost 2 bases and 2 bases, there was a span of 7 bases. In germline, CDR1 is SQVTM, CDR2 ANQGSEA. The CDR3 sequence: CSVESGTYEQYF. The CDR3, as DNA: TGCAGCGTTGAATCCGGGACCTACGAGCAGTACTTC.

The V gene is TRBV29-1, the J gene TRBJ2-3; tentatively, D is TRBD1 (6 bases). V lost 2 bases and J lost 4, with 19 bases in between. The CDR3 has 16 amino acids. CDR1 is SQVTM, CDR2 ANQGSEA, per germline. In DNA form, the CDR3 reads TGCAGCGTTGAACCCCGGCAGGGGACCGATTCAGATACGCAGTATTTT. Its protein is CSVEPRQGTDSDTQYF.

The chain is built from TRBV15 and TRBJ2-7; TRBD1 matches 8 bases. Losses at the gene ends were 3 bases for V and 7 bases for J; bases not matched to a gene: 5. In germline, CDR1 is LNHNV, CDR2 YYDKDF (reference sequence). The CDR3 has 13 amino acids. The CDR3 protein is CATSRQGAEEQYF. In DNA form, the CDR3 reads TGTGCCACCAGCAGGCAGGGGGCAGAAGAGCAGTACTTC. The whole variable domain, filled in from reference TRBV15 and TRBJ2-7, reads DAMVIQNPRYQVTQFGKPVTLSCSQTLNHNVMYWYQQKSSQAPKLLFHYYDKDFNNEADTPDNFQSRRPNTSFCFLDIRSPGLGDTAMYLCATSRQGAEEQYFGPGTRLTVT.

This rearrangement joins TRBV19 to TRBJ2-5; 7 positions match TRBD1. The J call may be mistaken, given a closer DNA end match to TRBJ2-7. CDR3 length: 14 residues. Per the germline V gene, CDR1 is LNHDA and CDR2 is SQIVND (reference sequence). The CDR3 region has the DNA TGTGCCAGTAGCTACGACAGGGACTCCTACGAGCAGTACTTC. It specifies CASSYDRDSYEQYF.

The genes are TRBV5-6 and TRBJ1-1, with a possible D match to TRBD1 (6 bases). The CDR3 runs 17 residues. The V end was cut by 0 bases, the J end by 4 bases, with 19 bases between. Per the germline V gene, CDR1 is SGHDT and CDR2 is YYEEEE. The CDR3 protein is CASSLVVERQGSTEAFF. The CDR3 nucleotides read TGTGCCAGCAGCTTGGTGGTGGAAAGGCAGGGGAGCACTGAAGCTTTCTTT.

CDR3 residues: CASSYWLAGGTGELFF. CDR3 nucleotide sequence: TGTGCCAGCAGTTACTGGCTAGCGGGAGGAACCGGGGAGCTGTTTTTT. The chain links TRBV6-5 to TRBJ2-2, with TRBD2 matching 11 bases. CDR1 and CDR2 from the germline V gene are MNHEY and SVGAGI. This CDR3 has 16 amino acids. V dropped 1 base and J dropped 5; count of bases not matched to a gene: 3.

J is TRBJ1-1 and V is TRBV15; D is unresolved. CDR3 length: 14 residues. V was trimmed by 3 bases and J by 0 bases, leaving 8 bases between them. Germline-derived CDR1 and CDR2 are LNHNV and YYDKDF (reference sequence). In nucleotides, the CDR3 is TGTGCCACCAGCAGTGGGGAGTTGAACACTGAAGCTTTCTTT. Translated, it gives CATSSGELNTEAFF. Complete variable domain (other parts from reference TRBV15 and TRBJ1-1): DAMVIQNPRYQVTQFGKPVTLSCSQTLNHNVMYWYQQKSSQAPKLLFHYYDKDFNNEADTPDNFQSRRPNTSFCFLDIRSPGLGDTAMYLCATSSGELNTEAFFGQGTRLTVV.

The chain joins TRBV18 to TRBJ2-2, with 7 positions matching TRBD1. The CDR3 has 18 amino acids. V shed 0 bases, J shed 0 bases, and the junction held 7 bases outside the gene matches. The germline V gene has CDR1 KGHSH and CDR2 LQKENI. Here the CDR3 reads CASSPPTGQGSNTGELFF. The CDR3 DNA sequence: TGTGCCAGCTCACCACCGACAGGGCAGGGATCGAACACCGGGGAGCTGTTTTTT. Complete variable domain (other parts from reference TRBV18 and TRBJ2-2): NAGVMQNPRHLVRRRGQEARLRCSPMKGHSHVYWYRQLPEEGLKFMVYLQKENIIDESGMPKERFSAEFPKEGPSILRIQQVVRGDSAAYFCASSPPTGQGSNTGELFFGEGSRLTVL.

Here the CDR3 DNA reads TGTGCCAGCAGCCCGGGACAGGGAAGTCAGCCCCAGCATTTT. It encodes CASSPGQGSQPQHF. J is TRBJ1-5 and V is TRBV2; 9 positions agree with TRBD1. Per the germline V gene, CDR1 is SNHLY and CDR2 is FYNNEI. The CDR3 is 14 residues long. V lost 6 bases to trimming and J lost 6 bases; unmatched junction nucleotides: 6.

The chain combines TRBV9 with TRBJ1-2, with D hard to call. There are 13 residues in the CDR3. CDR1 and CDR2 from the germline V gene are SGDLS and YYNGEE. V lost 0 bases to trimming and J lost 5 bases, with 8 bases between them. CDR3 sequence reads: CASSVGTEYGYTF. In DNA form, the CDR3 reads TGTGCCAGCAGCGTAGGAACAGAGTATGGCTACACCTTC.

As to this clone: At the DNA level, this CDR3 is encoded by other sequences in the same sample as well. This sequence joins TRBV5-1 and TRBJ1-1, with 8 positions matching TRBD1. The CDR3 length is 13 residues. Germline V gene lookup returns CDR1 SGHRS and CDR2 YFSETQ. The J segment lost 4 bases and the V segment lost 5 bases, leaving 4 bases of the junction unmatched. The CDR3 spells CASRRTGGTEAFF. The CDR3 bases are TGCGCCAGCAGACGTACAGGGGGCACTGAAGCTTTCTTT.

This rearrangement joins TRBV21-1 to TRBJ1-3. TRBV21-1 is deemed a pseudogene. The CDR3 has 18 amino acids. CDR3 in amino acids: CASSKAGEGASSGNTIYF. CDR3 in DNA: TGTGCCAGCAGCAAAGCAGGTGAGGGTGCCTCCTCTGGAAACACCATATATTTT.